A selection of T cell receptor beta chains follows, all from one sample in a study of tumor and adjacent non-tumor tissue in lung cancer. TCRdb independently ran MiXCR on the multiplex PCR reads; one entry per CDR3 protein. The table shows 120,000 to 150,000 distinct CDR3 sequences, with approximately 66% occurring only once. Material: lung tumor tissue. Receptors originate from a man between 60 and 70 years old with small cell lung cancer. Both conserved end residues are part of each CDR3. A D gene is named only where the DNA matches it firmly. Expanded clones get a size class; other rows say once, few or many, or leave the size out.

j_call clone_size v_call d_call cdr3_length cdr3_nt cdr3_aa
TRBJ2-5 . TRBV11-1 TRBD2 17 TGTGCCGGCAGCCCCCGGACTAGCGGGACCTACCAAGATACCCAGTACTTC CAGSPRTSGTYQDTQYF
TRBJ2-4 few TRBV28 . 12 TGTGCCAGCAGCATAGCCAAAAACATTCAGTACTTC CASSIAKNIQYF
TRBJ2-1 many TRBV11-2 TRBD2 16 TGTGCCAGCAGCTTAATCGGGAGGGGCTCCTACAATGAGCAGTTCTTC CASSLIGRGSYNEQFF
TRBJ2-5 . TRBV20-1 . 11 TGCAGTGCCCTTGGGAAAGAGACCAAGTACTTC CSALGKETKYF
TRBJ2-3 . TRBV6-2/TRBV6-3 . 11 TGTGCCAGTACCAGCACAGATACGCACTATTTT CASTSTDTHYF
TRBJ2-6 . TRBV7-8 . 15 TGTGCCAGCAGCTTATCGGAATCTGGGGCCAGCGTCCTGACTTTC CASSLSESGASVLTF
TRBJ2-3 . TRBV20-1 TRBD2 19 TGCAGTGCTAGAGATCTGATGTCTAGCGGGAGGTTGGTTACAGATACGCAGTATTTT CSARDLMSSGRLVTDTQYF
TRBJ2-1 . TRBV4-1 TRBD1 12 TGCGCCAGCAACCAGGGGGTCAATGAGCAGTTCTTC CASNQGVNEQFF
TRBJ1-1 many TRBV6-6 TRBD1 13 TGTGCCAGCAAATATCAGGGGGAGGCTGAAGCTTTCTTT CASKYQGEAEAFF
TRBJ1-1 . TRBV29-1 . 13 TGCAGCGCGGGTATGAATAGGGCGGCTGAAGCTTTCTTT CSAGMNRAAEAFF
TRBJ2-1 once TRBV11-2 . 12 TGTGCCAGCAGGTACATGGGCGATAAGCAGCTCTTC CASRYMGDKQLF
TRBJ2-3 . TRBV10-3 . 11 TGTGCCATCATGCGAACAGATACGCAGTATTTT CAIMRTDTQYF
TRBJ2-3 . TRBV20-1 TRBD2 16 TGCAGTGCTTATTCTTTTAGCGGGTCTAGCACAGATACGCAGTATTTT CSAYSFSGSSTDTQYF
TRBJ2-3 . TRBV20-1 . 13 TGCAGTGTTAACCTGGGAGGCCCAGATACACAGTATTTT CSVNLGGPDTQYF
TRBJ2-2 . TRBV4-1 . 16 TGCGCCAGCAGCCAAGATCCGTACGGACTCTTAGGGGAGCTGTTTTTT CASSQDPYGLLGELFF
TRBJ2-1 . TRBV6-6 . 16 TGTACCAGCAGTTACGGCGCAGGGAGATCAGTTCATGAGCAGTTCTTC CTSSYGAGRSVHEQFF
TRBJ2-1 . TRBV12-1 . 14 TGTGCCAGCAGCGCGGAGGCCCCCTACAATGAGCAGTTCTTC CASSAEAPYNEQFF
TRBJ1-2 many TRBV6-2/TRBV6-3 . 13 TGTGCCAGCAGTTACTTCCCGGACTATGGCTACACCTTC CASSYFPDYGYTF
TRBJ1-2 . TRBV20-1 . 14 TGCAGTGCTAGCCAATCTACAGGGAACTGTGGCTACACGTTC CSASQSTGNCGYTF
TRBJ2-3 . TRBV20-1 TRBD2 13 TGCAATGCTCGGCCACTAGCGGGAGGTACGCAGTATTTT CNARPLAGGTQYF
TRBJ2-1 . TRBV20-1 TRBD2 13 TGCAATGTTCCGGGACTAGCGGGAGGGGAGCAGTTCTTC CNVPGLAGGEQFF
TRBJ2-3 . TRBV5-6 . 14 TGTGCCAGCAGCGGGGGTAGTGGCAATCAGCCCCAGTATTTT CASSGGSGNQPQYF
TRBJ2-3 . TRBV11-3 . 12 TGTGCCAGTAGCGCCGGCACAGATACGCAGTATTTT CASSAGTDTQYF
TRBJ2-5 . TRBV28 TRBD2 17 TGTGCCAGCAAACCCCACCGAGGAGCGGGAGGGCTCGAGACCCAGTACTTC CASKPHRGAGGLETQYF
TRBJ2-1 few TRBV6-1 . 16 TGTGCCAGCAGTGAAGTGGTAATTCAATCCTACAATGAGCAGTTCTTC CASSEVVIQSYNEQFF
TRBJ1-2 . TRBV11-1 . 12 TGTGCCAGCAGCTTAGGGCGGAATGGTTACATCTTC CASSLGRNGYIF
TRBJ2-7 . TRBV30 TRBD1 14 TGTGCCTGGGGCGGGACAGGGGGCTACTACGAGCAGTACTTC CAWGGTGGYYEQYF
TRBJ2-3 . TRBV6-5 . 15 TGTGCCAGCGGTGGTCGTGGGTATACTACAGATACGCAGTATTTT CASGGRGYTTDTQYF
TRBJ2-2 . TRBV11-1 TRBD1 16 TGTGCCCGCAGCTCCCCGGACAGGGAAGACACAGGGGAGCTGTTTTTT CARSSPDREDTGELFF
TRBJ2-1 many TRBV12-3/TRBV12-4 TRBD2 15 TGTGCCAGCAGTTTTGGCCGCGGGAGTTTTTTTGAGCAGTTCTTC CASSFGRGSFFEQFF
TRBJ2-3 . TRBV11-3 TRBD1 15 TGTGCCAGCAGCTTCGACGGGGTAGGGACAGATACTCAGTATTTT CASSFDGVGTDTQYF
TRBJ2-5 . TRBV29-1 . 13 TGCAGCGGGTTCATTAGTGGTAACGAGACCCAGTACTTC CSGFISGNETQYF
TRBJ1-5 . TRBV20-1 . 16 TGCAGTACTAAGTCCATGGGAGGACGGAGCAATCAGCCCCAGCATTTT CSTKSMGGRSNQPQHF
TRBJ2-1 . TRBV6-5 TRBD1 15 TGTGCCAGCAGTTTTACAGGGGGCTGGGCGAATGAGCAGTTCTTC CASSFTGGWANEQFF
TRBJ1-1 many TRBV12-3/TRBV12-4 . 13 TGTGCCAGCAGTAGGACGGGGTTCACTGAAGCTTTCTTT CASSRTGFTEAFF
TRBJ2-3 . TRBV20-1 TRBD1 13 TGCAGTGCTATAGGACAGGGCACAGATACGCAGAATTTT CSAIGQGTDTQNF